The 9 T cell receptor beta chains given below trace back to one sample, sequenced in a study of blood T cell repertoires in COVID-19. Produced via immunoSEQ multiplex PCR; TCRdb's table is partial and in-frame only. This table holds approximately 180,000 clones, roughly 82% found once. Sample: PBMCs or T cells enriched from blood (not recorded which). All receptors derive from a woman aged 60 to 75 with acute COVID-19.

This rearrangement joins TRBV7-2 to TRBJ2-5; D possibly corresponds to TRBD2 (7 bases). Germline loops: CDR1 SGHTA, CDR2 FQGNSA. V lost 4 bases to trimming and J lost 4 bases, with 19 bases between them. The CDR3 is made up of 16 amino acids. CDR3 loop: CASSWGAGAAAETQYF. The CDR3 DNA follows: TGTGCCAGCAGCTGGGGGGCGGGGGCGGCGGCAGAGACCCAGTACTTC.

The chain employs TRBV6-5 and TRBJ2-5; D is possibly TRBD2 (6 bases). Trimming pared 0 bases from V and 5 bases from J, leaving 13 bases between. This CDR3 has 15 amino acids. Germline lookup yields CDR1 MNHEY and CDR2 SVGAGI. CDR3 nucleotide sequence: TGTGCCAGCAGTTACTCGGGCGGGGCGGGTGAGACCCAGTACTTC. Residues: CASSYSGGAGETQYF.

The CDR3, as DNA: TGTGCCAGCAGTTTATCGGGGGGGCAGAATTCACCCCTCCACTTT. Residues: CASSLSGGQNSPLHF. V usage is TRBV27 and J usage is TRBJ1-6; D is perhaps TRBD1 (6 bases). The CDR3 is made up of 15 amino acids. Germline CDR1 and CDR2: MNHEY and SMNVEV (reference sequence). V was clipped by 0 bases and J by 7 bases, with 10 bases between them.

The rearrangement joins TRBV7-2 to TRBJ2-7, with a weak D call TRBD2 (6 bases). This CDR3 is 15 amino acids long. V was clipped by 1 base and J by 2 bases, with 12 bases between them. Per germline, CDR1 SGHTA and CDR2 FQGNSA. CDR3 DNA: TGTGCCAGCAGCTTAGAACTAGCATTGACCTACGAGCAGTACTTC. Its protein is CASSLELALTYEQYF. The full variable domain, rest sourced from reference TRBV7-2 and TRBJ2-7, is GAGVSQSPSNKVTEKGKDVELRCDPISGHTALYWYRQSLGQGLEFLIYFQGNSAPDKSGLPSDRFSAERTGGSVSTLTIQRTQQEDSAVYLCASSLELALTYEQYFGPGTRLTVT.

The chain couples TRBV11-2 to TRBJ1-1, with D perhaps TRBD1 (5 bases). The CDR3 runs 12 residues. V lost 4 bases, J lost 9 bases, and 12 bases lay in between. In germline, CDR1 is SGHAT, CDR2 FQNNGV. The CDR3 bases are TGTGCCAGCAGCTACGGGCAGGGAAAAGCTTTCTTT. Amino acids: CASSYGQGKAFF.

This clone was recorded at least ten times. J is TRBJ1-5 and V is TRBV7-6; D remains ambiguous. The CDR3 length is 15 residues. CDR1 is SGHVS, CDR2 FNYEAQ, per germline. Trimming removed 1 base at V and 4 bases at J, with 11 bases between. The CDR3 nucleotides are TGTGCCAGCAGCTTAGAGGTCGGACTAAATCAGCCCCAGCATTTT. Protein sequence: CASSLEVGLNQPQHF.

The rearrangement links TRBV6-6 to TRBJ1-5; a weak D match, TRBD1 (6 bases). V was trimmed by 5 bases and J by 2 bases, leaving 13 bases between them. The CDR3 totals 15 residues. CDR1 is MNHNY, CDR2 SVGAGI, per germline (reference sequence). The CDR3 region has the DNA TGTGCCAGCAGTCGGCGGGGGGGCGGCAATCAGCCCCAGCATTTT. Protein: CASSRRGGGNQPQHF.

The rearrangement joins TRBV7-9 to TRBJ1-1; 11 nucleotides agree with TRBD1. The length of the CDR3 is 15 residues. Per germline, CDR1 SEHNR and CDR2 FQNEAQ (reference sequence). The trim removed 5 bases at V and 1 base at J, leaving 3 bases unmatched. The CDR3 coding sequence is TGTGCCAGCAGCCCCGGGACAGGGGGGAACACTGAAGCTTTCTTT. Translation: CASSPGTGGNTEAFF.

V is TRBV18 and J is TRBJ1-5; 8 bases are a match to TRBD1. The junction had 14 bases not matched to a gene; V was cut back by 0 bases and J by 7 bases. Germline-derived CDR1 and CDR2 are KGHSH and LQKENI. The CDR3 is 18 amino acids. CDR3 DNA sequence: TGTGCCAGCTCACCACCTCAGTCAGGGGGCCTGGGTCGACAGCCCCAGCATTTT. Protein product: CASSPPQSGGLGRQPQHF.